These 9 T cell receptor beta chains share one sample of origin, sequenced in a study of T cell repertoires in aging, cancer and after chemotherapy. TCR beta rearrangements were amplified from peripheral blood genomic DNA. Multiplex touch-down PCR with TRB-A/B primers amplified rearranged V-D-J TRB sequences. TCRdb processed the multiplex PCR reads anew with MiXCR; each CDR3 protein has one entry. Of roughly 840 distinct CDR3 sequences listed, around 27% were seen once; the top ten hold 22%. Sequencing used blood. The receptors shown here come from a human donor with a solid tumor.

Concerning this clonotype itself: A single base separates this from a much larger clone, so it may be a read error. The chain joins TRBV6-1 to TRBJ2-7, with 8 positions matching TRBD1. Trimming took 6 bases from V and 6 from J; bases not matched to a gene: 10. This CDR3 is 14 amino acids long. From germline, CDR1 is MNHNS and CDR2 SASEGT. The CDR3, as DNA: TGTGCCAGCAGCCAACTGGACAGGGCGAGCGAGCAGTACTTC. Protein product: CASSQLDRASEQYF.

The rearrangement uses TRBV10-3 and TRBJ1-1; D is ambiguous. In germline, CDR1 is ENHRY, CDR2 SYGVKD. This CDR3 spans 13 amino acids. V dropped 2 bases and J dropped 0 bases, with 4 bases sitting between them. CDR3 DNA sequence: TGTGCCATCAGTGAGACAATGAACACTGAAGCTTTCTTT. This sequence encodes CAISETMNTEAFF.

This clonotype was counted a few times. The chain has TRBV20-1 and TRBJ2-1, with TRBD2 matching 12 bases. Germline lookup yields CDR1 DFQATT and CDR2 SNEGSKA (reference sequence). The CDR3 is 14 residues long. The V gene end was trimmed by 6 bases and the J gene end by 8 bases; junction bases not matched to a gene: 8. This CDR3 reads CSAPSGGASDEQFF. CDR3 DNA: TGCAGTGCCCCTAGCGGGGGGGCGAGCGATGAGCAGTTCTTC.

By sample fraction, this clonotype is large. The chain uses TRBV6-2 or TRBV6-3 and TRBJ2-1; 10 bases map to TRBD1. This CDR3 has 15 amino acids. J gave up 7 bases and V 4 bases, and 7 bases lay outside the gene matches. Germline V gives CDR1 MNHEY, CDR2 SVGEGT. CDR3 in DNA: TGTGCCAGCAGTTTCCGACAGGGGGCTCGTAATGAGCAGTTCTTC. This translates into CASSFRQGARNEQFF.

This clonotype is classed as large. This chain uses TRBV6-1 with TRBJ1-2, with D possibly matching TRBD1 (6 bases). Germline V gene lookup returns CDR1 MNHNS and CDR2 SASEGT. This CDR3 contains 16 residues. Trimming removed 4 bases at V and 8 bases at J, with 23 bases between. The CDR3 loop reads CASSVGWEFRGKGYTF. The CDR3 coding sequence is TGTGCCAGCAGTGTCGGATGGGAATTCAGGGGTAAGGGCTACACCTTC.

This clonotype is large (0.1 to 1%). The genes are TRBV6-5 and TRBJ1-1; D is unresolved. This CDR3 is 15 amino acids long. Germline V gene data show CDR1 as MNHEY and CDR2 as SVGAGI. V lost 6 bases and J lost 1, with 15 bases in between. The DNA of the CDR3 is TGTGCCAGCAGAGAAGTAAGGTCGGCGAACACTGAAGCTTTCTTT. This encodes CASREVRSANTEAFF.

By share, this clonotype ranks as medium-sized. The DNA of the CDR3 is TGTGCCAGCAGCCCCGGCGAGGCCCCGGGAGGGGCTTTCTTT. This sequence encodes CASSPGEAPGGAFF. The chain combines TRBV11-3 with TRBJ1-1, with D unresolved. This CDR3 comprises 14 residues. Looked up from germline, CDR1 is SGHNT and CDR2 is YENEEA. Trimming left V 5 bases short and J 11 bases short, with 21 bases between.

This clonotype was observed a handful of times. V gene TRBV12-3 or TRBV12-4 combines with J gene TRBJ1-1, with 8 positions matching TRBD1. The CDR3 is 16 residues long. V gave up 5 bases and J gave up 5 bases; unmatched junction bases: 13. CDR3 bases: TGTGCCAGCAGTAAATTAGACAGGGGTATTCGGACTGAAGCTTTCTTT. This sequence encodes CASSKLDRGIRTEAFF.

A word on this clonotype: It may be a read error: a sequence one base away is much more abundant. V gene TRBV27 combines with J gene TRBJ2-6; D is uncertain. Germline V gene data show CDR1 as MNHEY and CDR2 as SMNVEV (reference sequence). The CDR3 sequence is 14 residues long. V was cut by 4 bases and J by 1 base, with 5 bases left in between. Written as DNA, the CDR3 is TGTGCCAGCAGTTCACGATCTGGGGCCAACGTCCTGACTTTC. Its translation: CASSSRSGANVLTF.